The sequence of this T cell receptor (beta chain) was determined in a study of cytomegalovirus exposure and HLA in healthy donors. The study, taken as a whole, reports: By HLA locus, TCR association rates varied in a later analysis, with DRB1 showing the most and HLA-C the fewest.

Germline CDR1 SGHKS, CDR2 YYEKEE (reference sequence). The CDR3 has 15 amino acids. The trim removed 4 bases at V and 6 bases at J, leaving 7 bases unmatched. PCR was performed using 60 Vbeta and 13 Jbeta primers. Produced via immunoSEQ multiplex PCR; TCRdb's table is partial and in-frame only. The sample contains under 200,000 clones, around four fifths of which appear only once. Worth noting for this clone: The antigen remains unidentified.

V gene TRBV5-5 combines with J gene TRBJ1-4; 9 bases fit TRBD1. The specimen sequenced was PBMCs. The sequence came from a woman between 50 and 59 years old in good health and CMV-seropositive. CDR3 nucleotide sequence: TGTGCCAGCAGCGCGTACAGGGGGCGCCATGAAAAACTGTTTTTT. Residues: CASSAYRGRHEKLFF.